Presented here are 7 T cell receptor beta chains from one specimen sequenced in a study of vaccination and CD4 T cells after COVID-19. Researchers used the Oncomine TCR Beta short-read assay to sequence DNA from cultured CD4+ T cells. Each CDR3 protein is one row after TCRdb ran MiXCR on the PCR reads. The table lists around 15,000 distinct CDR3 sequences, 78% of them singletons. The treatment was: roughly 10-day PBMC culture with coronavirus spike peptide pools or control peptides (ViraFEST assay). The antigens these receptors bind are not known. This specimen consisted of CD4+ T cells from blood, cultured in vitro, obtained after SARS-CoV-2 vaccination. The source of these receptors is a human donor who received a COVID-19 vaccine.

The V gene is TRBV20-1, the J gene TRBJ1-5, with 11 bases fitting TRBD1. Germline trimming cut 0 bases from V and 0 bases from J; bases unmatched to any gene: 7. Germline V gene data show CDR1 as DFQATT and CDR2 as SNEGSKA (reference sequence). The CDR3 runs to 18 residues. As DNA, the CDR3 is TGCAGTGCTAGAGACCGGGACAGGGGGTTCCATAGCAATCAGCCCCAGCATTTT. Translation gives CSARDRDRGFHSNQPQHF.

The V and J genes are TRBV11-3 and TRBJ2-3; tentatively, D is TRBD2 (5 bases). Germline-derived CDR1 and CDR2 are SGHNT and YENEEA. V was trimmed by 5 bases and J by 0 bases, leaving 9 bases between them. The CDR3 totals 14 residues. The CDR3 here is CASSPGLSTDTQYF. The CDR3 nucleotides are TGTGCCAGCAGCCCCGGACTGAGCACAGATACGCAGTATTTT.

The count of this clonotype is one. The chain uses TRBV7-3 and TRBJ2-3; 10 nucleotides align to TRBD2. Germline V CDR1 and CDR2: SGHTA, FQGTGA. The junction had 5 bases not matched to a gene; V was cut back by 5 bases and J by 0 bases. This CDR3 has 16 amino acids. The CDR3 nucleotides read TGTGCCAGCAGCCGAACTAGCGGGGATAGCACAGATACGCAGTATTTT. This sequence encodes CASSRTSGDSTDTQYF.

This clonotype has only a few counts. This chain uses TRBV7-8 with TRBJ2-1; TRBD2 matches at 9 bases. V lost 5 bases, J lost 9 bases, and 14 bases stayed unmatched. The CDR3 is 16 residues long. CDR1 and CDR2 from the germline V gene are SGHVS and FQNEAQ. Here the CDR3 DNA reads TGTGCCAGCAGCCTCGCTCTAGCGGGGACGCTCGGTGAGCAGTTCTTC. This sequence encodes CASSLALAGTLGEQFF.

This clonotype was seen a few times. The CDR3 DNA is TGCAGTGCTAGAGATTCCCCCAATTCACCCCTCCACTTT. Translated: CSARDSPNSPLHF. The chain carries TRBV20-1 and TRBJ1-6; D unresolved. The V end lost 0 bases, the J end lost 7 bases, and 7 bases lay between the germline ends. The CDR3 is made up of 13 amino acids. Germline CDR1 and CDR2: DFQATT and SNEGSKA (reference sequence).

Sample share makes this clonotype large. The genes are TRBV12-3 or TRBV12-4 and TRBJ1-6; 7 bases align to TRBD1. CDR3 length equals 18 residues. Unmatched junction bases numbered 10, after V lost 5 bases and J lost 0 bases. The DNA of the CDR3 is TGTGCCAGCAGTCGGACAGGTGGGAAAAGCTCCTATAATTCACCCCTCCACTTT. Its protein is CASSRTGGKSSYNSPLHF.

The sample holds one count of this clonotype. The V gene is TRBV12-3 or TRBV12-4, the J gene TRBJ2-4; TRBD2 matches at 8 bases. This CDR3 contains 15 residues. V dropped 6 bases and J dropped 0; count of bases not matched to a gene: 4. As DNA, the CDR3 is TGTGCCAGCAGAACTAGCGGAGGAGCCAAAAACATTCAGTACTTC. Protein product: CASRTSGGAKNIQYF.